These 5 T cell receptor beta chains came from one sample sequenced in a study of molecular identifiers for immune sequencing clone quantification. TCRdb reprocessed the PCR reads via MiXCR and lists one record per CDR3 protein. The sample has about 40,000 distinct CDR3 sequences, around 18% seen once. Sequenced input: naive CD8+ T cells from blood, with Jurkat cell RNA spiked in. As for subset: FACS-sorted CD8+CD4-CCR7+CD45RA+ naive T cells. These receptors were collected from a human donor in good health. Some libraries in this study had Jurkat cell RNA spiked in.

Concerning this clonotype itself: A much larger clone lies one base from this, so it may be a read error. DNA of the CDR3: TGCAGCGGTCTGGGAGGCAGGGTTGTCACTGAAGCTTTCTTT. Protein sequence: CSGLGGRVVTEAFF. The chain combines TRBV29-1 with TRBJ1-1, with D possibly being TRBD1 (5 bases). Germline V CDR1 and CDR2: SQVTM, ANQGSEA. The CDR3 runs to 14 residues. Trimming removed 7 bases from V and 4 bases from J, with 19 bases in between.

At least ten counts were recorded for this clonotype. The chain carries TRBV4-3 and TRBJ1-2; D is possibly TRBD1 (5 bases). V dropped 0 bases and J dropped 4 bases, with 21 bases sitting between them. CDR1 is LGHNA, CDR2 YSLEER, per germline. The CDR3 loop spans 18 amino acids. CDR3 in DNA: TGCGCCAGCAGCCAAGATCTAAGGGGCGCTGAATGGGGCTATGGCTACACCTTC. It codes for CASSQDLRGAEWGYGYTF.

This clonotype is categorized as medium-sized. This chain uses TRBV5-1 with TRBJ2-1, with D uncertain. In germline, CDR1 is SGHRS, CDR2 YFSETQ. The V and J ends lost 1 base and 4 bases respectively, with 0 bases between them. The CDR3 has 11 residues. CDR3 loop: CASSLYNEQFF. The CDR3 DNA reads TGCGCCAGCAGCTTGTACAATGAGCAGTTCTTC.

This clonotype was counted at least ten times. The chain couples TRBV7-9 to TRBJ1-2; weak D call: TRBD1 (5 bases). The V end was cut by 5 bases, the J end by 7 bases, with 17 bases between. The V gene's germline CDR1 is SEHNR and CDR2 FQNEAQ (reference sequence). The CDR3 has 14 residues. In DNA, the CDR3 is TGTGCCAGCAGCGCAGCGGGGCTGAGCCGTGGCTACACCTTC. This encodes CASSAAGLSRGYTF. The full variable domain, completed using reference TRBV7-9 and TRBJ1-2, is DTGVSQNPRHKITKRGQNVTFRCDPISEHNRLYWYRQTLGQGPEFLTYFQNEAQLEKSRLLSDRFSAERPKGSFSTLEIQRTEQGDSAMYLCASSAAGLSRGYTFGSGTRLTVV.

This clonotype was seen at least ten times. The V and J genes are TRBV4-3 and TRBJ2-1, with 12 nucleotides matching TRBD1. The J segment lost 8 bases and the V segment lost 4 bases, leaving 15 bases of the junction unmatched. This CDR3 is built from 18 residues. Germline-derived CDR1 and CDR2 are LGHNA and YSLEER. In DNA, the CDR3 is TGCGCCAGCAGCCTTAGGGGACCGGGACAGGGGGCTGGGGATGAGCAGTTCTTC. Amino acid sequence: CASSLRGPGQGAGDEQFF.